Each of the 27 T cell receptor beta chains below was sequenced from the same sample in a study of CD8+ T cells in alopecia areata. Noted treatment: oral pan-JAK inhibitor, 5-10 mg twice daily. RNA extraction and reverse transcription yielded cDNA as sequencing template. Produced via immunoSEQ multiplex PCR; TCRdb's table is partial and in-frame only. Of approximately 210,000 clones listed, approximately 40% are singletons. The material was CD4+ T cells sorted from blood, obtained at approximately week 36, from a patient treated with tofacitinib. The receptor set was obtained from a human donor with alopecia areata.

The chain recombines TRBV13 with TRBJ2-2; 13 bases align to TRBD2. This CDR3 region has 17 residues. Trimming removed 2 bases from V and 4 bases from J; junction bases left unmatched: 4. The germline V gene has CDR1 PRHDT and CDR2 FYEKMQ (reference sequence). The CDR3 loop is CASSLRTSGRGTGELFF. CDR3 in DNA: TGTGCCAGCAGCTTAAGGACTAGCGGGAGAGGCACCGGGGAGCTGTTTTTT.

J is TRBJ1-1 and V is TRBV29-1, with D unclear. Germline CDR1 SQVTM, CDR2 ANQGSEA. V dropped 7 bases and J dropped 1 base, with 4 bases sitting between them. The CDR3 runs 10 residues. CDR3 residues: CSAWNTEAFF. CDR3 nucleotide sequence: TGCAGCGCGTGGAACACTGAAGCTTTCTTT.

For the CDR3, the DNA is TGTGCCAGCAGCCGGGCCCAAGAGACCCAGTACTTC. This translates into CASSRAQETQYF. This sequence joins TRBV9 and TRBJ2-5; no reliable D call. The CDR3 covers 12 residues. Trimming took off 4 bases at V and 1 base at J, with 5 bases between the two ends. Germline assignment: CDR1 SGDLS and CDR2 YYNGEE.

This clone was seen only once. The chain employs TRBV25-1 and TRBJ2-3; TRBD1 matches 7 bases. Per germline, CDR1 MGHDK and CDR2 SYGVNS. V was pared by 5 bases and J by 5 bases, with 13 bases of the junction left unmatched. This CDR3 is 16 amino acids long. The chain's CDR3 is CASSLPGTAKQDTQYF. The CDR3 DNA sequence: TGTGCCAGCAGTTTACCCGGGACAGCTAAACAAGATACGCAGTATTTT.

The chain recombines TRBV13 with TRBJ2-1, with a possible D match to TRBD2 (6 bases). Germline V gene data show CDR1 as PRHDT and CDR2 as FYEKMQ (reference sequence). V was shortened by 4 bases and J by 5 bases, with 12 bases between the two germline ends. This CDR3 region has 14 residues. The CDR3 nucleotides read TGTGCCAGCAGCTGGCCTAGCGTAGACAATGAGCAGTTCTTC. This sequence encodes CASSWPSVDNEQFF.

The chain couples TRBV7-2 to TRBJ1-3; D remains ambiguous. This CDR3 is built from 15 residues. Trimming took 3 bases from V and 1 from J, leaving 10 bases between them. The V gene's germline CDR1 is SGHTA and CDR2 FQGNSA. The CDR3, as DNA: TGTGCCAGCAGCTTGGTTCGCGGGTCTGGAAACACCATATATTTT. This codes for CASSLVRGSGNTIYF.

There are a few counts of this clone. CDR3 in DNA: TGCAGCGTTGAAGGATCGTGGGCCAAAAACATTCAGTACTTC. It codes for CSVEGSWAKNIQYF. J is TRBJ2-4 and V is TRBV29-1, with no clear D. Germline V gene sequence: CDR1 SQVTM, CDR2 ANQGSEA. CDR3 length equals 14 residues. Trimming took off 1 base at V and 1 base at J, with 8 bases between the two ends.

This clone turned up a few times. The chain combines TRBV28 with TRBJ1-2; no definite D call. Germline-derived CDR1 and CDR2 are MDHEN and SYDVKM. This CDR3 has 15 amino acids. The V end was cut by 9 bases, the J end by 6 bases, with 23 bases between. The CDR3 bases are TGTGCCAGTCTCTCTCCGACGGAGTTATACAATGGCTACACCTTC. Residues: CASLSPTELYNGYTF.

The chain links TRBV11-2 to TRBJ2-5, with D perhaps TRBD1 (6 bases). Deletions cut 2 bases from V and 5 bases from J, with 12 bases between. The CDR3 contains 14 residues. The germline gives CDR1 SGHAT, CDR2 FQNNGV. The CDR3 reads CASSLLGGVETQYF. The CDR3 DNA is TGTGCCAGCAGCTTATTAGGGGGTGTGGAGACCCAGTACTTC.

This clone turned up a few times. The rearrangement links TRBV5-1 to TRBJ1-5; D perhaps matches TRBD1 (6 bases). Germline V gene sequence: CDR1 SGHRS, CDR2 YFSETQ. The ends were cut back, 1 base at V and 6 bases at J, with 11 bases in the middle. This CDR3 has 14 residues. CDR3 coding DNA: TGCGCCAGCAGCTTGTCGGGGGCCAGTCAGCCCCAGCATTTT. It translates to CASSLSGASQPQHF.

The chain links TRBV2 to TRBJ2-5; TRBD2 matches at 14 bases. V shed 6 bases, J shed 6 bases, and the junction held 6 bases outside the gene matches. The CDR3 is 15 residues long. Germline V gene data show CDR1 as SNHLY and CDR2 as FYNNEI. This CDR3 is CASRTGTSGRKTQYF. DNA of the CDR3: TGTGCCAGCAGGACCGGGACTAGCGGGAGAAAGACCCAGTACTTC.

This clone was recorded only once. The V and J genes are TRBV30 and TRBJ1-2, with D unclear. In germline, CDR1 is GTSNPN, CDR2 SVGIG (reference sequence). V lost 1 base and J lost 3, with 15 bases in between. CDR3 length equals 15 residues. CDR3 region: CAWSATSDGYYGYTF. The DNA for the CDR3 is TGTGCCTGGAGTGCGACCTCAGACGGGTACTATGGCTACACCTTC.

This clone occurred a few times. The genes are TRBV6-5 and TRBJ2-7, with 12 bases lining up with TRBD1. The germline V gene has CDR1 MNHEY and CDR2 SVGAGI. The CDR3 runs 15 residues. The trim removed 7 bases at V and 5 bases at J, leaving 9 bases unmatched. The CDR3 coding sequence is TGTGCCAGCACTCCGGGACAGGGGGCTAAGGACGAGCAGTACTTC. Translating gives CASTPGQGAKDEQYF.

The rearrangement links TRBV28 to TRBJ1-2, with 10 bases fitting TRBD1. The CDR3 consists of 14 residues. CDR1 is MDHEN, CDR2 SYDVKM, per germline. V dropped 3 bases and J dropped 7; count of bases not matched to a gene: 5. This CDR3 reads CASSLTGGGGGYTF. CDR3 sequence (DNA): TGTGCCAGCAGTTTGACAGGGGGCGGTGGTGGCTACACCTTC.

This clone was seen a few times. The V gene is TRBV6-6, the J gene TRBJ2-5, with 7 bases lining up with TRBD1. Germline loops: CDR1 MNHNY, CDR2 SVGAGI (reference sequence). Trimming at V came to 2 bases and at J to 5 bases, leaving 8 bases not matched to a gene. CDR3 length equals 15 residues. CDR3 sequence: CASSYGDSRVETQYF. The CDR3 nucleotides are TGTGCCAGCAGTTACGGGGACAGTAGAGTCGAGACCCAGTACTTC.

The genes are TRBV7-3 and TRBJ2-3, with 8 nucleotides matching TRBD2. The CDR3 spans 15 residues. Looked up from germline, CDR1 is SGHTA and CDR2 is FQGTGA. Germline trimming cut 1 base from V and 4 bases from J; bases unmatched to any gene: 4. The CDR3 loop is CASSLSPAGADTQYF. DNA for the CDR3: TGTGCCAGCAGCTTAAGCCCAGCGGGGGCAGATACGCAGTATTTT.

This clone occurred a few times. This chain uses TRBV20-1 with TRBJ1-2; D is undetermined. Germline CDR1 reads DFQATT; CDR2 reads SNEGSKA (reference sequence). The CDR3 is 9 residues long. Deletions cut 0 bases from V and 14 bases from J, with 7 bases between. The CDR3 DNA sequence: TGCAGTGCTAGAGAAAGGGCTACCTTC. It yields the protein CSARERATF.

The table lists this clone with a few counts. The gene calls are TRBV2 and TRBJ2-7; TRBD1 matches at 8 bases. After removal of 6 bases from V and 4 bases from J, the junction contained 11 bases not matched to a gene. The germline CDR1 and CDR2 sequences are SNHLY and FYNNEI. This CDR3 has 15 residues. CDR3 residues: CASRALTGEVYEQYF. The CDR3 region has the DNA TGTGCCAGCAGGGCGTTGACAGGGGAAGTTTACGAGCAGTACTTC.

The chain is built from TRBV7-2 and TRBJ2-2; D may be TRBD1 (6 bases). The CDR3 contains 13 residues. V was pared by 6 bases and J by 5 bases, with 10 bases between. Germline V CDR1 and CDR2: SGHTA, FQGNSA. As DNA, the CDR3 is TGTGCCAGCAGAAGAGGGGGAACCGGGGAGCTGTTTTTT. This sequence encodes CASRRGGTGELFF.

V is TRBV7-9 and J is TRBJ1-2; maybe TRBD1 (6 bases). V shed 5 bases and J shed 2 bases, with 15 bases lying between them. Looked up from germline, CDR1 is SEHNR and CDR2 is FQNEAQ (reference sequence). The CDR3 spans 15 residues. CDR3 nucleotide sequence: TGTGCCAGCAGCCCCGCTGGGCAGGGGAACTATGGCTACACCTTC. It translates to CASSPAGQGNYGYTF.

This clone was seen a handful of times. The J gene is TRBJ2-7, the V gene TRBV6-5; D unresolved. V was shortened by 4 bases and J by 5 bases, with 12 bases between the two germline ends. Germline assignment: CDR1 MNHEY and CDR2 SVGAGI. The CDR3 totals 13 residues. CDR3 region: CASSSVPGHEQYF. CDR3 DNA: TGTGCCAGCAGTTCGGTCCCCGGGCACGAGCAGTACTTC.

The chain carries TRBV6-6 and TRBJ2-7, with TRBD2 matching 13 bases. Germline V gene data show CDR1 as MNHNY and CDR2 as SVGAGI (reference sequence). This CDR3 has 15 amino acids. Germline trimming cut 4 bases from V and 6 bases from J; bases unmatched to any gene: 6. CDR3 protein: CASSWTSGRKGEQYF. The CDR3, as DNA: TGTGCCAGCAGTTGGACTAGCGGGAGAAAAGGCGAGCAGTACTTC.

The chain recombines TRBV23-1 with TRBJ2-7; the D is unclear. TRBV23-1 is filed as an ORF, its function uncertain. The V and J ends lost 3 bases and 4 bases respectively, with 16 bases between them. The CDR3 has 15 residues. CDR3 DNA: TGCGCCAGCAGTCAGTGCTATCCCCCCCCGTACGAGCAGTACTTC. This gives the protein CASSQCYPPPYEQYF.

The V call is TRBV5-4, the J call TRBJ2-1; D not resolved. Looked up from germline, CDR1 is SGHNT and CDR2 is YYREEE (reference sequence). The CDR3 has 11 amino acids. V shed 1 base and J shed 5 bases, with 1 base lying between them. CDR3 region: CASSLNNEQFF. For the CDR3, the DNA is TGTGCCAGCAGCTTGAACAATGAGCAGTTCTTC.

The chain is built from TRBV2 and TRBJ2-5; a weak D match, TRBD2 (5 bases). The CDR3 totals 11 residues. V lost 5 bases and J lost 4, with 5 bases in between. Germline lookup yields CDR1 SNHLY and CDR2 FYNNEI. CDR3 residues: CASSRGETQYF. DNA of the CDR3: TGTGCCAGCAGTCGGGGAGAGACCCAGTACTTC.

V gene TRBV30 combines with J gene TRBJ2-2; D is unclear. Trimming removed 1 base from V and 5 bases from J, with 8 bases in between. Germline-derived CDR1 and CDR2 are GTSNPN and SVGIG (reference sequence). This CDR3 comprises 13 residues. Written as DNA, the CDR3 is TGTGCCTGGAGTGCGAGCCAAACCGGGGAGCTGTTTTTT. It yields the protein CAWSASQTGELFF.

The chain is built from TRBV4-3 and TRBJ2-7; D is ambiguous. Germline values: CDR1 LGHNA, CDR2 YSLEER. V dropped 1 base and J dropped 2 bases, with 15 bases sitting between them. The CDR3 consists of 16 residues. Here the CDR3 reads CASSQGRRGGAYEQYF. CDR3 DNA sequence: TGCGCCAGCAGCCAAGGGCGTCGAGGCGGTGCCTACGAGCAGTACTTC.